The 32 T cell receptor beta chains below were found in one sample sequenced in a study of T cell responses to AZD1222 COVID-19 vaccine. TCRdb's copy holds only in-frame clones and misses some; the assay was immunoSEQ multiplex PCR. The sample lists 120,000 or so clones; 70% to 90% were seen once. This specimen consisted of peripheral blood, obtained on day 0 of AZD1222 vaccination. The receptors here all came from an adult in good health.

V and J are TRBV12-3 or TRBV12-4 and TRBJ2-5; D is possibly TRBD1 (5 bases). This CDR3 contains 13 residues. V was shortened by 2 bases and J by 7 bases, with 11 bases between the two germline ends. Here the CDR3 DNA reads TGTGCCAGCAGTTTATCAGGGTTGGGGACCCAGTACTTC. Residues: CASSLSGLGTQYF.

The V call is TRBV12-3 or TRBV12-4, the J call TRBJ1-1, with TRBD1 as a possible D gene (5 bases). The CDR3 runs to 12 residues. Between the trimmed V and J ends, which lost 6 bases and 10 bases, there was a span of 15 bases. CDR3 in amino acids: CASRAGTAPAFF. Written as DNA, the CDR3 is TGTGCCAGCAGAGCGGGGACCGCCCCAGCTTTCTTT.

V is TRBV9 and J is TRBJ2-1; 7 bases match TRBD2. The CDR3 extends over 13 amino acids. CDR1 SGDLS and CDR2 YYNGEE come from the germline V gene. Unmatched junction bases numbered 3, after V lost 4 bases and J lost 5 bases. CDR3 sequence: CASSRGSHNEQFF. For the CDR3, the DNA is TGTGCCAGCAGCCGCGGGAGCCACAATGAGCAGTTCTTC.

The J gene is TRBJ2-7, the V gene TRBV30, with D perhaps assigned TRBD1 or TRBD2 (5 bases each). Trimming pared 3 bases from V and 2 bases from J, leaving 14 bases between. Germline CDR1 and CDR2: GTSNPN and SVGIG (reference sequence). This CDR3 has 14 residues. The CDR3 DNA is TGTGCCTGGAGACGGGGCACCTCCACCTACGAGCAGTACTTC. As protein: CAWRRGTSTYEQYF.

The table lists this clone with a few counts. The sample has other DNA sequences that encode this CDR3 too. The V call is TRBV24-1, the J call TRBJ2-2, with D maybe TRBD1 (5 bases). Germline V lookup: CDR1 KGHDR, CDR2 SFDVKD. CDR3 length equals 15 residues. V was clipped by 3 bases and J by 1 base, with 8 bases between them. The CDR3 here is CATSDVQGNTGELFF. The CDR3 DNA is TGTGCCACCAGTGATGTCCAGGGGAACACCGGGGAGCTGTTTTTT.

The V gene is TRBV5-1, the J gene TRBJ2-1, with 8 nucleotides matching TRBD2. Germline-derived CDR1 and CDR2 are SGHRS and YFSETQ. The CDR3 is made up of 15 amino acids. Unmatched junction bases numbered 2, after V lost 0 bases and J lost 3 bases. Written as DNA, the CDR3 is TGCGCCAGCAGCTTGGTTGCGGGGGGCTACAATGAGCAGTTCTTC. It is translated as CASSLVAGGYNEQFF.

The chain combines TRBV25-1 with TRBJ2-2; D is tentatively TRBD1 or TRBD2 (6 bases each). Trimming pared 6 bases from V and 4 bases from J, leaving 15 bases between. This CDR3 comprises 15 residues. Germline CDR1 reads MGHDK; CDR2 reads SYGVNS. CDR3 DNA sequence: TGTGCCAGCAGCCCGGTTGGGGGGCGCACCGGGGAGCTGTTTTTT. Amino acid sequence: CASSPVGGRTGELFF.

The V call is TRBV19, the J call TRBJ1-4; 8 nucleotides align to TRBD1. Per germline, CDR1 LNHDA and CDR2 SQIVND (reference sequence). V lost 5 bases and J lost 7; bases outside the gene matches: 6. The CDR3 has 14 residues. CDR3 residues: CASSGTGGGEKLFF. In DNA, the CDR3 is TGTGCCAGTAGTGGAACAGGGGGAGGTGAAAAACTGTTTTTT.

The chain joins TRBV19 to TRBJ1-1, with D perhaps TRBD1 (5 bases). Germline V gives CDR1 LNHDA, CDR2 SQIVND (reference sequence). Trimming took 5 bases from V and 1 from J, leaving 8 bases between them. The CDR3 runs 13 residues. CDR3 region: CASSATANTEAFF. The CDR3 nucleotides read TGTGCCAGTAGTGCGACAGCGAACACTGAAGCTTTCTTT.

The rearrangement links TRBV19 to TRBJ1-1; 10 bases match TRBD1. V trimming: 4 bases; J trimming: 4 bases; junction bases outside the gene matches: 6. Germline V gene sequence: CDR1 LNHDA, CDR2 SQIVND (reference sequence). The CDR3 is made up of 15 amino acids. This CDR3 reads CASSTRQGAGTEAFF. The DNA of the CDR3 is TGTGCCAGTAGTACTAGACAGGGGGCAGGCACTGAAGCTTTCTTT.

V usage is TRBV4-1 and J usage is TRBJ2-3, with D possibly TRBD1 on 5 matching bases. Per the germline V gene, CDR1 is MGHRA and CDR2 is YSYEKL. The CDR3 is made up of 16 amino acids. V lost 0 bases and J 4 bases, leaving 14 bases between the germline ends. CDR3 nucleotide sequence: TGCGCCAGCAGCCAAGATAATGGGGCAGGGTCAGATACGCAGTATTTT. It specifies CASSQDNGAGSDTQYF.

The chain couples TRBV7-8 to TRBJ2-5; 11 nucleotides match TRBD2. Germline CDR1 is SGHVS and CDR2 is FQNEAQ. Trimming removed 1 base from V and 5 bases from J; junction bases left unmatched: 9. The CDR3 extends over 17 amino acids. The CDR3 here is CASSLVLAGGPGETQYF. For the CDR3, the DNA is TGTGCCAGCAGCTTAGTTCTAGCGGGAGGCCCTGGGGAGACCCAGTACTTC.

This sequence joins TRBV9 and TRBJ2-5, with TRBD1 matching 7 bases. The length of the CDR3 is 15 residues. Germline V gene sequence: CDR1 SGDLS, CDR2 YYNGEE. Trimming at V came to 1 base and at J to 5 bases, leaving 8 bases not matched to a gene. The DNA for the CDR3 is TGTGCCAGCAGCGTAACCGGGACAGAGGGGGAGACCCAGTACTTC. It specifies CASSVTGTEGETQYF.

The rearrangement links TRBV3-1 (or the pseudogene TRBV3-2) to TRBJ1-3; 12 bases fit TRBD1. The CDR3 has 17 residues. Germline V gene lookup returns CDR1 LGHDT and CDR2 YNNKEL (reference sequence). The V and J ends lost 1 base and 4 bases, in that order; junction bases with no gene match: 5. This CDR3 is CASSQARGTGGGNTIYF. The CDR3 DNA follows: TGTGCCAGCAGCCAAGCACGTGGGACAGGGGGCGGAAACACCATATATTTT.

V usage is TRBV2 and J usage is TRBJ2-1, with 9 bases that match TRBD2. Germline V lookup: CDR1 SNHLY, CDR2 FYNNEI. The CDR3 contains 15 residues. Unmatched junction bases numbered 2, after V lost 2 bases and J lost 3 bases. The CDR3 spells CASSEISGGYNEQFF. DNA for the CDR3: TGTGCCAGCAGTGAAATTAGCGGGGGCTACAATGAGCAGTTCTTC.

CDR3 residues: CASSRGSENEQFF. In DNA, the CDR3 is TGTGCCAGCAGCCGGGGGAGCGAGAATGAGCAGTTCTTC. The chain couples TRBV7-9 to TRBJ2-1, with D possibly matching TRBD2 (6 bases). The CDR3 runs to 13 residues. Germline CDR1 is SEHNR and CDR2 is FQNEAQ (reference sequence). The V end lost 5 bases, the J end lost 7 bases, and 12 bases lay between the germline ends.

Points on this clone: The sample holds other DNA sequences that translate to the same CDR3. The chain employs TRBV19 and TRBJ1-6; no definite D call. Per germline, CDR1 LNHDA and CDR2 SQIVND (reference sequence). V was cut by 6 bases and J by 7 bases, with 10 bases left in between. The CDR3 has 13 residues. This chain's CDR3 is CASRRTGNSPLHF. CDR3 DNA: TGTGCCAGTAGGAGGACGGGAAATTCACCCCTCCACTTT.

The chain links TRBV3-1 (or the pseudogene TRBV3-2) to TRBJ1-1; weak D call: TRBD1 (5 bases). CDR3 size: 14 residues. The V gene lost 2 bases and the J gene lost 9 bases, with 16 bases spanning the gap. Germline values: CDR1 LGHDT, CDR2 YNNKEL (reference sequence). This CDR3 reads CASSQSAQGVKAFF. The CDR3 DNA sequence: TGTGCCAGCAGCCAATCGGCACAAGGGGTTAAAGCTTTCTTT.

The rearrangement links TRBV13 to TRBJ1-6; D ambiguous. Germline CDR1 reads PRHDT; CDR2 reads FYEKMQ (reference sequence). This CDR3 is built from 16 residues. With 2 bases removed from V and 5 bases from J, the gap between germline ends came to 13 bases. The CDR3 loop is CASSLRSGLNNSPLHF. The CDR3 DNA reads as TGTGCCAGCAGCTTAAGGTCTGGACTGAATAATTCACCCCTCCACTTT.

This chain uses TRBV9 with TRBJ1-1; D is unresolved. Trimming took 4 bases from V and 0 from J, leaving 10 bases between them. The CDR3 is 14 residues long. Germline assignment: CDR1 SGDLS and CDR2 YYNGEE. The CDR3 loop reads CASSNSGLNTEAFF. The CDR3 bases are TGTGCCAGCAGCAACAGCGGACTGAACACTGAAGCTTTCTTT.

V usage is TRBV10-3 and J usage is TRBJ2-3; the match to TRBD2 covers 7 bases. Germline lookup yields CDR1 ENHRY and CDR2 SYGVKD. V lost 4 bases and J lost 2; bases outside the gene matches: 9. CDR3 length: 16 amino acids. CDR3 in amino acids: CAISVSGKSYTDTQYF. CDR3 nucleotide sequence: TGTGCCATCAGTGTCAGCGGGAAGTCCTACACAGATACGCAGTATTTT.

The chain has TRBV7-2 and TRBJ1-5; 9 bases agree with TRBD1. Losses at the gene ends were 3 bases for V and 7 bases for J; bases not matched to a gene: 13. The CDR3 consists of 17 residues. Germline assignment: CDR1 SGHTA and CDR2 FQGNSA. The CDR3 loop is CASSLELTTGGRQPQHF. The CDR3 DNA reads as TGTGCCAGCAGCTTGGAGTTAACTACAGGGGGCAGGCAGCCCCAGCATTTT. The complete variable domain, with remaining parts taken from reference TRBV7-2 and TRBJ1-5, reads GAGVSQSPSNKVTEKGKDVELRCDPISGHTALYWYRQSLGQGLEFLIYFQGNSAPDKSGLPSDRFSAERTGGSVSTLTIQRTQQEDSAVYLCASSLELTTGGRQPQHFGDGTRLSIL.

This rearrangement joins TRBV7-2 to TRBJ2-7, with 10 bases that match TRBD1. The CDR3 contains 15 residues. The junction had 6 bases not matched to a gene; V was cut back by 2 bases and J by 5 bases. The germline CDR1 and CDR2 sequences are SGHTA and FQGNSA. CDR3 DNA: TGTGCCAGCAGCTTATCCGGGACAGGGGTTCACGAGCAGTACTTC. Its protein is CASSLSGTGVHEQYF.

The chain carries TRBV7-8 and TRBJ1-1; D gene ambiguous. V was trimmed by 6 bases and J by 3 bases, leaving 8 bases between them. CDR1 is SGHVS and CDR2 is FQNEAQ in the germline V gene. The CDR3 runs 12 residues. For the CDR3, the DNA is TGTGCCAGCAGGTTTGGGGACACTGAAGCTTTCTTT. Amino acids: CASRFGDTEAFF.

This chain links TRBV19 with TRBJ1-2; possible D gene TRBD1, 6 bases. The CDR3 totals 12 residues. The germline gives CDR1 LNHDA, CDR2 SQIVND (reference sequence). Trimming left V 3 bases short and J 7 bases short, with 9 bases between. The DNA of the CDR3 is TGTGCCAGTAGTATGGGAGGGGGTGGCTACACCTTC. Protein: CASSMGGGGYTF.

The genes are TRBV6-5 and TRBJ1-4; D unclear. The germline V and J ends were trimmed by 6 bases and 6 bases, with 5 bases remaining between them. The CDR3 length is 11 residues. Germline CDR1 MNHEY, CDR2 SVGAGI. The CDR3 reads CASRMDEKLFF. CDR3 nucleotides: TGTGCCAGCAGGATGGATGAAAAACTGTTTTTT.

V usage is TRBV25-1 and J usage is TRBJ1-2, with 9 bases lining up with TRBD1. The CDR3 totals 14 residues. The J segment lost 3 bases and the V segment lost 5 bases, leaving 4 bases of the junction unmatched. Germline CDR1 MGHDK, CDR2 SYGVNS. The CDR3 protein is CASSPRDRDYGYTF. The CDR3, as DNA: TGTGCCAGCAGTCCCCGGGACAGGGACTATGGCTACACCTTC.

This chain joins TRBV30 and TRBJ1-5; D may be TRBD1 (6 bases). V was cut by 3 bases and J by 3 bases, with 18 bases left in between. CDR1 is GTSNPN and CDR2 is SVGIG in the germline V gene (reference sequence). The CDR3 is 16 amino acids. The CDR3 loop reads CAWSSRRDTNNQPQHF. The CDR3 nucleotides are TGTGCCTGGAGCAGCCGCCGGGACACAAACAATCAGCCCCAGCATTTT.

This rearrangement joins TRBV2 to TRBJ1-2; D not certain. The CDR3 is 14 amino acids. The germline V gene has CDR1 SNHLY and CDR2 FYNNEI. V lost 6 bases and J lost 3, with 14 bases in between. CDR3 in DNA: TGTGCCAGCAGGGGAGAGGGCCACGACTATGGCTACACCTTC. It specifies CASRGEGHDYGYTF.

The chain recombines TRBV7-6 with TRBJ1-1; D is ambiguous. V was clipped by 2 bases and J by 3 bases, with 10 bases between them. Germline CDR1 and CDR2: SGHVS and FNYEAQ. The CDR3 runs to 14 residues. CDR3 sequence (DNA): TGTGCCAGCAGCTTACAGGTGGTGGACACTGAAGCTTTCTTT. Translating gives CASSLQVVDTEAFF.

The chain uses TRBV19 and TRBJ2-3; the D gene could be TRBD1 or TRBD2 (5 bases each). CDR3 length: 14 residues. Germline loops: CDR1 LNHDA, CDR2 SQIVND (reference sequence). The V and J ends lost 4 bases and 5 bases respectively, with 13 bases between them. The CDR3: CASSTQGSGDTQYF. For the CDR3, the DNA is TGTGCCAGTAGTACTCAGGGCAGCGGAGATACGCAGTATTTT. The full variable domain, completed using reference TRBV19 and TRBJ2-3, is DGGITQSPKYLFRKEGQNVTLSCEQNLNHDAMYWYRQDPGQGLRLIYYSQIVNDFQKGDIAEGYSVSREKKESFPLTVTSAQKNPTAFYLCASSTQGSGDTQYFGPGTRLTVL.

This sequence joins TRBV5-5 and TRBJ2-7; TRBD1 matches 11 bases. After removal of 5 bases from V and 9 bases from J, the junction contained 7 bases not matched to a gene. Germline-derived CDR1 and CDR2 are SGHKS and YYEKEE (reference sequence). The length of the CDR3 is 13 residues. The CDR3 bases are TGTGCCAGCAGGCCGGGACAGGGGGTCGGGCAGTACTTC. Translating it yields CASRPGQGVGQYF.